Listed here are 7 T cell receptor beta chains from one sample, sequenced in a study of response to subunit inactivated influenza vaccine. TCRdb re-analysed the RT-PCR reads in MiXCR, keeping a single row per CDR3 protein. This table has about 180,000 distinct CDR3 sequences, approximately 9.2% appearing once. The material was non-naive T cells sorted from PBMCs, obtained on the day of vaccination. The receptors shown here come from a man aged 50 or older who received an inactivated influenza vaccine.

This chain uses TRBV6-2 or TRBV6-3 with TRBJ2-7; possible D gene TRBD2, 6 bases. Deletions cut 7 bases from V and 3 bases from J, with 19 bases between. CDR3 length: 15 amino acids. Per germline, CDR1 MNHEY and CDR2 SVGEGT. CDR3 nucleotides: TGTGCCAGCACCCACGATGCGGGATCGTTCTACGAGCAGTACTTC. Translating it yields CASTHDAGSFYEQYF.

This clonotype was seen ten or more times. The chain uses TRBV29-1 and TRBJ2-2; either TRBD1 or TRBD2 may supply D (5 bases each). Germline V gene data show CDR1 as SQVTM and CDR2 as ANQGSEA. V was clipped by 3 bases and J by 4 bases, with 9 bases between them. This CDR3 comprises 13 residues. CDR3 protein: CSVDRAGTGELFF. In DNA, the CDR3 is TGCAGCGTTGACAGGGCGGGCACCGGGGAGCTGTTTTTT.

A few counts support this clonotype. V usage is TRBV5-6 and J usage is TRBJ2-5; 12 nucleotides match TRBD2. CDR1 is SGHDT and CDR2 is YYEEEE in the germline V gene. The ends lost 3 bases at V and 7 bases at J; junction bases unmatched: 10. The CDR3 contains 16 residues. The CDR3 nucleotides read TGTGCCAGCAGCTCGACGGGACTAGCGGGCGTTAGGACCCAGTACTTC. It translates to CASSSTGLAGVRTQYF.

V gene TRBV6-5 combines with J gene TRBJ2-5, with 11 bases identical to TRBD2. J was trimmed by 2 bases and V by 0 bases; bases with no gene match: 2. CDR1 is MNHEY and CDR2 is SVGAGI in the germline V gene. The CDR3 spans 16 residues. This CDR3 is CASSYSTSGGQETQYF. The DNA for the CDR3 is TGTGCCAGCAGTTACTCAACTAGCGGGGGACAAGAGACCCAGTACTTC.

This clonotype was counted only a few times. The chain carries TRBV11-2 and TRBJ2-1; D is uncertain. Germline CDR1 SGHAT, CDR2 FQNNGV. Deletions cut 5 bases from V and 6 bases from J, with 17 bases between. This CDR3 contains 15 residues. This CDR3 is CASSPPGRRRNEQFF. The CDR3 nucleotides read TGTGCCAGCAGCCCCCCCGGGCGAAGGCGCAATGAGCAGTTCTTC.

This clonotype has just a few counts. The rearrangement uses TRBV29-1 and TRBJ2-5; 8 bases agree with TRBD1. This CDR3 has 13 amino acids. V was clipped by 5 bases and J by 4 bases; unmatched bases: 6. Germline lookup yields CDR1 SQVTM and CDR2 ANQGSEA. CDR3 DNA: TGCAGCGTTATGCCAGGGGGCGGAGAGACCCAGTACTTC. The encoded protein is CSVMPGGGETQYF.

This clonotype was counted between two and nine times. The genes are TRBV6-1 and TRBJ2-2, with 7 nucleotides matching TRBD1. The CDR3 covers 14 residues. Trimming took 7 bases from V and 5 from J; bases not matched to a gene: 7. The germline gives CDR1 MNHNS, CDR2 SASEGT. The CDR3 DNA is TGTGCCAGCAACTCGGACAGGCCAACCGGGGAGCTGTTTTTT. It is translated as CASNSDRPTGELFF.